These T cell receptor beta chains were read from a single sample in a study of vaccination and CD4 T cells after COVID-19. The antigens of these receptors remain unknown. In TCRdb, the PCR reads were re-called with MiXCR into one record per CDR3 protein. The sample shows 20,000 to 25,000 distinct CDR3 sequences, less than 40% of them seen only once. The sequencing here drew on CD4+ T cells from blood, cultured in vitro, taken about 7 months after SARS-CoV-2 vaccination. These receptors were taken from a human donor who had recovered from COVID-19. Each CDR3 is given with its conserved first and last residue. The order of the fields is V gene, D gene, clone size, J gene, CDR3 DNA, CDR3 protein. The D gene is left open where the match is weak. Expanded clones are given a class, and other clones once, few, many or no size at all.

v_call: TRBV7-2; d_call: .; clone_size: few; j_call: TRBJ2-6; cdr3_nt: TGTGCCAGCAGCCAACAGGGAGCTGGGGCCAACGTCCTGACTTTC; cdr3_aa: CASSQQGAGANVLTF
v_call: TRBV6-1; d_call: TRBD1; clone_size: .; j_call: TRBJ2-1; cdr3_nt: TGTGCCAGCAGGAAACAGGGGGCGGTTCGTAATGAGCAGTTCTTC; cdr3_aa: CASRKQGAVRNEQFF
v_call: TRBV19; d_call: .; clone_size: few; j_call: TRBJ1-6; cdr3_nt: TGTGCCAGTAGTAGCGGTTCACCCCTCCACTTT; cdr3_aa: CASSSGSPLHF
v_call: TRBV10-3; d_call: .; clone_size: .; j_call: TRBJ2-7; cdr3_nt: TGTGCCATCAGTGACCCTTTCGATGGCGGTTACTCCTACGAGCAGTACTTC; cdr3_aa: CAISDPFDGGYSYEQYF
v_call: TRBV7-9; d_call: TRBD2; clone_size: .; j_call: TRBJ2-2; cdr3_nt: TGTGCCAGCAGTCCCGGACTAGCGACGAACACCGGGGAGCTGTTTTTT; cdr3_aa: CASSPGLATNTGELFF
v_call: TRBV10-2; d_call: .; clone_size: few; j_call: TRBJ2-7; cdr3_nt: TGCGCCAGCAGTGAGTCGGTGTTTGCAGCACCCGGGACCGAGCAGTACTTC; cdr3_aa: CASSESVFAAPGTEQYF
v_call: TRBV27; d_call: TRBD2; clone_size: .; j_call: TRBJ2-7; cdr3_nt: TGTGCCAGCAGTCTCCGGGTCCGGACTAGCTCCTACGAGCAGTACTTC; cdr3_aa: CASSLRVRTSSYEQYF
v_call: TRBV7-2; d_call: .; clone_size: few; j_call: TRBJ1-6; cdr3_nt: TGTGCCAGCAGCTTAGCGTCGGGGGGTGGGTCACCCCTCCACTTT; cdr3_aa: CASSLASGGGSPLHF
v_call: TRBV28; d_call: TRBD1; clone_size: few; j_call: TRBJ2-1; cdr3_nt: TGTGCCAGCAGCCGGGACAGGGTATCCAATGAGCAGTTCTTC; cdr3_aa: CASSRDRVSNEQFF
v_call: TRBV20-1; d_call: TRBD1; clone_size: .; j_call: TRBJ1-6; cdr3_nt: TGCAGTGTACAGACAGGGGCCGGCCTAAATTCACCCCTCCACTTT; cdr3_aa: CSVQTGAGLNSPLHF
v_call: TRBV6-1; d_call: TRBD2; clone_size: .; j_call: TRBJ2-3; cdr3_nt: TGTGCCAGCAGTGCGACTAGCGGGAGAGATACGCAGTATTTT; cdr3_aa: CASSATSGRDTQYF
v_call: TRBV18; d_call: TRBD1; clone_size: .; j_call: TRBJ2-6; cdr3_nt: TGTGCCAGCTCACCTTCACAGGGGGCTGGGGCCAACGTCCTGACTTTC; cdr3_aa: CASSPSQGAGANVLTF
v_call: TRBV20-1; d_call: .; clone_size: .; j_call: TRBJ1-6; cdr3_nt: TGCAGTGCTAGAGTTCCGGGGGGGGGAGTTAATTCACCCCTCCACTTT; cdr3_aa: CSARVPGGGVNSPLHF
v_call: TRBV28; d_call: TRBD1; clone_size: few; j_call: TRBJ2-7; cdr3_nt: TGTGCCAGCCAGACCGGGACAGGGGGCTACGAGCAGTACTTC; cdr3_aa: CASQTGTGGYEQYF
v_call: TRBV12-3/TRBV12-4; d_call: TRBD1; clone_size: .; j_call: TRBJ2-7; cdr3_nt: TGTGCCAGCAGTTTTCAGGGGGCATACGAGCAGTACTTC; cdr3_aa: CASSFQGAYEQYF
v_call: TRBV7-9; d_call: .; clone_size: .; j_call: TRBJ2-6; cdr3_nt: TGTGCCAGCAGCTCAGGACAGCACGCTGGGGCCAACGTCCTGACTTTC; cdr3_aa: CASSSGQHAGANVLTF
v_call: TRBV15; d_call: .; clone_size: few; j_call: TRBJ2-3; cdr3_nt: TGTGCCACCAGCAGACTAGTGGGCTCAGATACGCAGTATTTT; cdr3_aa: CATSRLVGSDTQYF
v_call: TRBV5-5; d_call: .; clone_size: .; j_call: TRBJ2-1; cdr3_nt: TGTGCCAGCAGCCGGGCTCCTGACAATGAGCAGTTCTTC; cdr3_aa: CASSRAPDNEQFF
v_call: TRBV20-1; d_call: TRBD1; clone_size: .; j_call: TRBJ2-7; cdr3_nt: TGCAGTGTGGGGGACAGGCAATCCTACGAGCAGTACTTC; cdr3_aa: CSVGDRQSYEQYF
v_call: TRBV6-4; d_call: .; clone_size: few; j_call: TRBJ2-4; cdr3_nt: TGTGCCAGCAGTTACTCGACCGGGAGAGGAAACATTCAGTACTTC; cdr3_aa: CASSYSTGRGNIQYF
v_call: TRBV6-4; d_call: .; clone_size: .; j_call: TRBJ2-3; cdr3_nt: TGTGCCAGCAGTGACTCGAGTTTAGGGCGAGATACGCAGTATTTT; cdr3_aa: CASSDSSLGRDTQYF
v_call: TRBV7-9; d_call: .; clone_size: medium-sized; j_call: TRBJ2-5; cdr3_nt: TGTGCCAGCAGCTTAGCCAGTGAGACCCAGTACTTC; cdr3_aa: CASSLASETQYF
v_call: TRBV2; d_call: .; clone_size: few; j_call: TRBJ2-7; cdr3_nt: TGTGCCAGCAGTGAGGGGGGGGCCTCCTACGAGCAGTACTTC; cdr3_aa: CASSEGGASYEQYF
v_call: TRBV15; d_call: .; clone_size: few; j_call: TRBJ2-5; cdr3_nt: TGTGCCACCAGCAGTATGACAGGCCAAGAGACCCAGTACTTC; cdr3_aa: CATSSMTGQETQYF
v_call: TRBV20-1; d_call: .; clone_size: .; j_call: TRBJ2-5; cdr3_nt: TGCAGTGCTAGAGATTATAGGGACCAGCGGGAGACCCAGTACTTC; cdr3_aa: CSARDYRDQRETQYF
v_call: TRBV7-9; d_call: .; clone_size: medium-sized; j_call: TRBJ1-5; cdr3_nt: TGTGCCAGCAGCTGGGGGCGGAATCAGCCCCAGCATTTT; cdr3_aa: CASSWGRNQPQHF
v_call: TRBV6-2/TRBV6-3; d_call: .; clone_size: .; j_call: TRBJ1-1; cdr3_nt: TGTGCCAGCAGTTACCGCGGTGGAGACTTGAACACTGAAGCTTTCTTT; cdr3_aa: CASSYRGGDLNTEAFF
v_call: TRBV15; d_call: .; clone_size: few; j_call: TRBJ1-1; cdr3_nt: TGTGCCACCAGCTCGCGGGGTACTGAAGCTTTCTTT; cdr3_aa: CATSSRGTEAFF
v_call: TRBV28; d_call: .; clone_size: .; j_call: TRBJ1-2; cdr3_nt: TGTGCCAGCGGAACCGGGACCGCCGGCTACACCTTC; cdr3_aa: CASGTGTAGYTF
v_call: TRBV15; d_call: TRBD2; clone_size: .; j_call: TRBJ2-1; cdr3_nt: TGTGCCACCAGCAGAGTCAGAGTCGGGGGTGGCGGGAGAAGCCATGAGCAGTTCTTC; cdr3_aa: CATSRVRVGGGGRSHEQFF
v_call: TRBV7-2; d_call: TRBD2; clone_size: few; j_call: TRBJ2-5; cdr3_nt: TGTGCCAGCAGCCCGGGACTAGCGGGAGTAGAGACCCAGTACTTC; cdr3_aa: CASSPGLAGVETQYF
v_call: TRBV20-1; d_call: TRBD2; clone_size: few; j_call: TRBJ2-7; cdr3_nt: TGCAGTGCTAGAGGCCTACCTAGCGGGAGGGCCTCCCTCGAGCAGTACTTC; cdr3_aa: CSARGLPSGRASLEQYF
v_call: TRBV28; d_call: TRBD1; clone_size: .; j_call: TRBJ2-2; cdr3_nt: TGTGCCAGCAGTCCGTATACAGGGGTATCCGGGGAGCTGTTTTTT; cdr3_aa: CASSPYTGVSGELFF
v_call: TRBV19; d_call: .; clone_size: .; j_call: TRBJ2-1; cdr3_nt: TGTGCCAGTAGGAGGCTTGGGTACAATGAGCAGTTCTTC; cdr3_aa: CASRRLGYNEQFF
v_call: TRBV24-1; d_call: .; clone_size: few; j_call: TRBJ2-7; cdr3_nt: TGTGCCACCAGTGATCAGACCTCCTACGAGCAGTACTTC; cdr3_aa: CATSDQTSYEQYF
v_call: TRBV19; d_call: .; clone_size: .; j_call: TRBJ2-5; cdr3_nt: TGTGCCAGTAGTATATCCGGGACACCTTCGCCGGGGACCCAGTACTTC; cdr3_aa: CASSISGTPSPGTQYF
v_call: TRBV20-1; d_call: .; clone_size: few; j_call: TRBJ2-3; cdr3_nt: TGCAGTGCTAGAGTTGCGGGCACAGATACGCAGTATTTT; cdr3_aa: CSARVAGTDTQYF
v_call: TRBV10-1; d_call: .; clone_size: few; j_call: TRBJ1-1; cdr3_nt: TGCGCCAGCAGTGAGTTGGTAAGGGGGGGCCGATCTTACACTGAAGCTTTCTTT; cdr3_aa: CASSELVRGGRSYTEAFF
v_call: TRBV10-3; d_call: TRBD1; clone_size: .; j_call: TRBJ1-5; cdr3_nt: TGTGCCATCAGTGTGGGGACAGGGGGCAAAGTTTTTAATCAGCCCCAGCATTTT; cdr3_aa: CAISVGTGGKVFNQPQHF
v_call: TRBV10-3; d_call: .; clone_size: .; j_call: TRBJ1-1; cdr3_nt: TGTGCCATCAGGGAGGGGTTGGATGAAGCTTTCTTT; cdr3_aa: CAIREGLDEAFF
v_call: TRBV4-1; d_call: TRBD2; clone_size: .; j_call: TRBJ2-7; cdr3_nt: TGCGCCAGCAGCCTCGGGACTAGCGGGACCTACGAGCAGCACTTC; cdr3_aa: CASSLGTSGTYEQHF
v_call: TRBV4-1; d_call: .; clone_size: few; j_call: TRBJ1-2; cdr3_nt: TGCGCCAGCAGCCAAGATGGATTAAACTATGGCTACACCTTC; cdr3_aa: CASSQDGLNYGYTF
v_call: TRBV11-1; d_call: TRBD1; clone_size: .; j_call: TRBJ2-7; cdr3_nt: TGTGCCAGCAGCACAAGACAGGGGGGAACCTACGAGCAGTACTTC; cdr3_aa: CASSTRQGGTYEQYF
v_call: TRBV6-1; d_call: .; clone_size: few; j_call: TRBJ1-2; cdr3_nt: TGTGCCAGCAGTCAACAGGGAGCTAACTATGGCTACACCTTC; cdr3_aa: CASSQQGANYGYTF
v_call: TRBV6-2/TRBV6-3; d_call: TRBD1; clone_size: .; j_call: TRBJ1-2; cdr3_nt: TGTGCCAGCAGCCGAGGGACAGAGAACTATGGCTACACCTTC; cdr3_aa: CASSRGTENYGYTF
v_call: TRBV4-1; d_call: TRBD1; clone_size: few; j_call: TRBJ1-1; cdr3_nt: TGCGCCAGCAGCCCGACAGGGGGCACTGAAGCTTTCTTT; cdr3_aa: CASSPTGGTEAFF
v_call: TRBV20-1; d_call: .; clone_size: .; j_call: TRBJ2-7; cdr3_nt: TGCAGTGCTAGAGGCGCACACTACCGCTCCTACGAGCAGTACTTC; cdr3_aa: CSARGAHYRSYEQYF
v_call: TRBV28; d_call: TRBD1; clone_size: .; j_call: TRBJ1-2; cdr3_nt: TGTGCCAGCAGTTCGGGACAGGTTAGCAATGGCTACACCTTC; cdr3_aa: CASSSGQVSNGYTF